This entry describes one T cell receptor (beta chain). Its antigen is unidentified. These data come from a study of T cell repertoires in cytomegalovirus infection. Study-wide context: HLA-B-restricted CMV epitopes that are well studied were used alongside recently identified HLA-C-restricted ones. Public TCR beta signatures indicated both CMV infection and matching HLA type.

TCRdb re-called the reads through MiXCR, storing one row per CDR3 protein. Here the sample spans about 830,000 distinct CDR3 sequences, 32% being singletons. Study-wide points: Summed frequency of shared TCR beta families picked out CMV carriers who also had the relevant HLA. HLA-C-restricted TCR beta clonotypes specific for CMV led the ex vivo response.

CDR3 size: 18 residues. The V segment lost 0 bases and the J segment 0 bases; nucleotides outside the gene matches: 6. The germline CDR1 and CDR2 sequences are MNHEY and SMNVEV (reference sequence). This chain joins TRBV27 and TRBJ2-1; 9 bases are a match to TRBD1. This sample comprised cultured CD8+ T cells from PBMCs, obtained from culture after CMV antigen stimulation. The clonotype was recovered from a human donor in good health (CMV status not recorded). Some clones in this sample may be carry-over from other donors' samples. The DNA for the CDR3 is TGTGCCAGCAGTTTATCACCCGGACAGGGGAGCTCCTACAATGAGCAGTTCTTC. This codes for CASSLSPGQGSSYNEQFF.